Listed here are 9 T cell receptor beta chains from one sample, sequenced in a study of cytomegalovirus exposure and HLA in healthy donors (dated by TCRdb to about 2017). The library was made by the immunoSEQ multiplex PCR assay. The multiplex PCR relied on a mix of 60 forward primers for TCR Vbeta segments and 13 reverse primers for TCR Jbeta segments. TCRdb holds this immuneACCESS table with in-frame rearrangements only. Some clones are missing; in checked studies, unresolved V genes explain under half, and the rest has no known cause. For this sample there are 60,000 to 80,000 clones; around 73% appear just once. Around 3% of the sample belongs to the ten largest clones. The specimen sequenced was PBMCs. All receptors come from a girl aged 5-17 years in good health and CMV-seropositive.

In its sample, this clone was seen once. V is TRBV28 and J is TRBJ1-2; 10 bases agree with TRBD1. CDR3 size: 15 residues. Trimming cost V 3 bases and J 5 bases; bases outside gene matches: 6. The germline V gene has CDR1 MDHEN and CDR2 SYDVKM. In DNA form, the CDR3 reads TGTGCCAGCAGTTTTGGGGACAGGGGATGGTATGGCTACACCTTC. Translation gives CASSFGDRGWYGYTF.

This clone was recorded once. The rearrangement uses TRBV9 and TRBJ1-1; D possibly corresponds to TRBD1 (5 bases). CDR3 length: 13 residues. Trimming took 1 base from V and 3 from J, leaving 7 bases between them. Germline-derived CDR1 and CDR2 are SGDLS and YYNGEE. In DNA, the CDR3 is TGTGCCAGCAGCGTATTAGGGGACACTGAAGCTTTCTTT. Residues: CASSVLGDTEAFF.

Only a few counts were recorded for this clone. The CDR3 loop reads CAISESRRGGNQPQHF. The CDR3 nucleotides read TGTGCCATCAGTGAGAGTCGGAGAGGAGGGAATCAGCCCCAGCATTTT. V is TRBV10-3 and J is TRBJ1-5; no clear D. Germline values: CDR1 ENHRY, CDR2 SYGVKD. V lost 2 bases, J lost 4 bases, and 15 bases lay in between. The CDR3 has 16 residues.

As DNA, the CDR3 is TGTGCCAGCAGTGAAGAGGACATGTTGGGAGGCTACACCTTC. It is translated as CASSEEDMLGGYTF. The rearrangement links TRBV6-1 to TRBJ1-2; possible D gene TRBD1, 5 bases. This CDR3 is 14 amino acids long. Trimming took off 1 base at V and 8 bases at J, with 14 bases between the two ends. Germline lookup yields CDR1 MNHNS and CDR2 SASEGT.

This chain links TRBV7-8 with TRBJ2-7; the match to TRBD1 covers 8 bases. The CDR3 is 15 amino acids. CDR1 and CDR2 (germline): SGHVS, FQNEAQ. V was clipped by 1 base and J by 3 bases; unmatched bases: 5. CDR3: CASSLEAGGFYEQYF. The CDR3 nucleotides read TGTGCCAGCAGCTTAGAGGCAGGGGGCTTCTACGAGCAGTACTTC.

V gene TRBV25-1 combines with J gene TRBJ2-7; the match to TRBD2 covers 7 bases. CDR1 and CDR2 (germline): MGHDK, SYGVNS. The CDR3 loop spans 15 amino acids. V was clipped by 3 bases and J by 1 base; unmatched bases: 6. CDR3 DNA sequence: TGTGCCAGCAGTGACCCAGCGGGGCTATCCTACGAGCAGTACTTC. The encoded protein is CASSDPAGLSYEQYF.

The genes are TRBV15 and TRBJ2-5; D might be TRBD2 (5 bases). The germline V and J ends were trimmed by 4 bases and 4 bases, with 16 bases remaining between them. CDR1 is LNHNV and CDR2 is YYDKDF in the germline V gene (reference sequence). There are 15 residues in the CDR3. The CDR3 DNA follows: TGTGCCACCAGCATTCCCCGGGCCGAGGGAGAGACCCAGTACTTC. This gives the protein CATSIPRAEGETQYF. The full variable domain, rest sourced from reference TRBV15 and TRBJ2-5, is DAMVIQNPRYQVTQFGKPVTLSCSQTLNHNVMYWYQQKSSQAPKLLFHYYDKDFNNEADTPDNFQSRRPNTSFCFLDIRSPGLGDTAMYLCATSIPRAEGETQYFGPGTRLLVL.

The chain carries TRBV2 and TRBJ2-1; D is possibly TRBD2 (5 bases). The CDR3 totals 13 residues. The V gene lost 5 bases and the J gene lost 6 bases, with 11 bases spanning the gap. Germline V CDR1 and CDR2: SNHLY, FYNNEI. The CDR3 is CASSFLRGNEQFF. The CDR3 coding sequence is TGTGCCAGCAGTTTTCTTCGGGGCAATGAGCAGTTCTTC.

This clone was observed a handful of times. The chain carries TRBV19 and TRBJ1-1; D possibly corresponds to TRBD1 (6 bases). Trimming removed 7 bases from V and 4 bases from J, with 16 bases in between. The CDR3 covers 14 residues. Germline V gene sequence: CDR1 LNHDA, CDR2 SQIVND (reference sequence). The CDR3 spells CASTLGARGTEAFF. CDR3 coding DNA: TGTGCCAGTACATTGGGGGCTAGAGGCACTGAAGCTTTCTTT.